This T cell receptor beta chain was identified during a study of CD8 T cells in ankylosing spondylitis. The CDR3 is 14 residues long. Per germline, CDR1 MNHNS and CDR2 SASEGT. V lost 6 bases and J lost 8; bases outside the gene matches: 9. TCRdb ran MiXCR on the 5' RACE reads and lists one entry per CDR3 protein. Altogether 250,000 or so distinct CDR3 sequences are present, about 10% being singletons, with the ten largest covering about 2.8%. This clonotype was found once. Sequenced sample: blood, either unsorted or a sorted T cell fraction (not recorded which). The origin of this receptor is a male donor with ankylosing spondylitis or in good health (not recorded which). V and J are TRBV6-1 and TRBJ2-1; 8 nucleotides align to TRBD2. This CDR3 reads CASSSGGLPHEQFF. The CDR3 nucleotides read TGTGCCAGCAGCTCGGGGGGGCTCCCCCATGAGCAGTTCTTC.